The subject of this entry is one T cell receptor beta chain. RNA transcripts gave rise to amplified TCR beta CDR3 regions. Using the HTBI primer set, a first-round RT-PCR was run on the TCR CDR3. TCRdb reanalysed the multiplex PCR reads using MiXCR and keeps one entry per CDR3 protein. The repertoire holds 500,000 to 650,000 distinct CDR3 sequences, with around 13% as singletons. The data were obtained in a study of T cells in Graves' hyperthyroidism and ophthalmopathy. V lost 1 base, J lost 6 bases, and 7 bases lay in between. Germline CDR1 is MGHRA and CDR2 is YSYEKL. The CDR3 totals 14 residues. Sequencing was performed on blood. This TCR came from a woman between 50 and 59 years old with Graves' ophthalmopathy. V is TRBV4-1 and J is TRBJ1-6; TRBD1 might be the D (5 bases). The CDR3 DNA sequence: TGCGCCAGCAGCCAAGTGACAGCTAATTCACCCCTCCACTTT. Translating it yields CASSQVTANSPLHF.